This T cell receptor beta chain was observed in a study of shared clonotypes between healthy human individuals. Only in-frame clones appear in the TCRdb table, and some are missing; sequencing was by immunoSEQ multiplex PCR. The sample lists around 2.5 million clones, over 85% occurring once. The CDR3 consists of 13 residues. After removal of 6 bases from V and 4 bases from J, the junction contained 2 bases not matched to a gene. Germline CDR1 and CDR2: ENHRY and SYGVKD. Remarks on this clone: The antigen remains unidentified.

General study findings and limits: Of the naive CD4 clonotypes, 4% to 5% were shared across four donors. Represented genetic and exposure-history diversity was restricted by having few donors. Only blood was sampled; tissue repertoires likely differ.

This TCR was sampled from a young man in good health. Some clones in this sample may be carry-over from other donors' samples. The sequenced sample was naive CD4+ T cells from PBMCs. The sample's subset: CD45RA+ positively selected. This chain joins TRBV10-3 and TRBJ1-1; 10 positions agree with TRBD1. This CDR3 is CAIRGDRGTEAFF. The CDR3 nucleotides are TGTGCCATCAGGGGGGACAGGGGCACTGAAGCTTTCTTT.